This passage covers 2 T cell receptor beta chains from one sample sequenced in a study of T cell responses to AZD1222 COVID-19 vaccine. TCRdb's copy holds only in-frame clones and misses some; the assay was immunoSEQ multiplex PCR. In the table there are roughly 86,000 clones, 75% to 90% of which are singletons. Sequences were derived from peripheral blood, sampled on day 0 of AZD1222 vaccination. The receptor set was obtained from an adult in good health.

The rearrangement joins TRBV9 to TRBJ2-6; D is uncertain. The CDR3 loop spans 17 amino acids. Germline CDR1 and CDR2: SGDLS and YYNGEE. Trimming left V 4 bases short and J 0 bases short, with 14 bases between. For the CDR3, the DNA is TGTGCCAGCAGCCCGATACCCGTGGACTCTGGGGCCAACGTCCTGACTTTC. Translated, it gives CASSPIPVDSGANVLTF.

CDR3 coding DNA: TGTGCCAGCAGTACACCCGGGGGGGGGCGAGACACTGAAGCTTTCTTT. Translating gives CASSTPGGGRDTEAFF. The V gene is TRBV2, the J gene TRBJ1-1; tentative D call: TRBD1 (6 bases). The CDR3 has 16 residues. Germline CDR1 SNHLY, CDR2 FYNNEI. Trimming took 5 bases from V and 3 from J, leaving 19 bases between them. The full variable domain, in which reference TRBV2 and TRBJ1-1 provide the parts outside the CDR3, is EPEVTQTPSHQVTQMGQEVILRCVPISNHLYFYWYRQILGQKVEFLVSFYNNEISEKSEIFDDQFSVERPDGSNFTLKIRSTKLEDSAMYFCASSTPGGGRDTEAFFGQGTRLTVV.